These T cell receptor beta chains were read from a single sample in a study of shared clonotypes between healthy human individuals. Some clones are missing from TCRdb's copy, which holds only in-frame ones; the method was immunoSEQ multiplex PCR. The table includes about 1,800,000 clones, around 96% detected once. The sequencing sample was made of naive CD8+ T cells sorted from blood. These receptors all come from a man younger than 35 in good health. CDR3s include the opening cysteine and the closing phenylalanine or tryptophan. Each record gives: D gene, CDR3 length, clone size, V gene, J gene, CDR3 DNA, CDR3 protein. A D gene is named only where the DNA matches it firmly. Clone size is stated in some rows and not others, as once, few, many or a class when expanded.

-	11	-	TRBV25-1	TRBJ1-1	TGTGCCAGCAGTGTAAGCACTGAAGCTTTCTTT	CASSVSTEAFF
-	14	-	TRBV27	TRBJ2-7	TGTGCCAGCAGTTTCAGGGCCCCAGCCTACGAGCAGTACTTC	CASSFRAPAYEQYF
-	15	-	TRBV27	TRBJ1-4	TGTGCCAGCAGTTTATACCCGGGGGCTAATGAAAAACTGTTTTTT	CASSLYPGANEKLFF
TRBD1	15	-	TRBV7-9	TRBJ2-5	TGTGCCAGCAGCCCGGTTGAGGGGGCCCAAGAGACCCAGTACTTC	CASSPVEGAQETQYF
-	13	-	TRBV19	TRBJ2-7	TGTGCCAGTAGTATGGGCCAGACCTACGAGCAGTACTTC	CASSMGQTYEQYF
TRBD2	18	once	TRBV12-5	TRBJ2-5	TGTGCTAGTGGTCCCCCCTCCTCACTAGCGGGAAATCCGGAGACCCAGTACTTC	CASGPPSSLAGNPETQYF
-	14	-	TRBV4-3	TRBJ2-5	TGCGCCAGCAGCCAAGAGAGTGCTGGAGAGACCCAGTACTTC	CASSQESAGETQYF
TRBD1	14	-	TRBV6-5	TRBJ2-7	TGTGCCAGCAGCTATGGACAGGGGGAATACGAGCAGTACTTC	CASSYGQGEYEQYF
TRBD2	17	-	TRBV7-9	TRBJ2-5	TGTGCCAGCAGCTCGAGCTCGTTACTAGCGGGCGGGGAGACCCAGTACTTC	CASSSSSLLAGGETQYF
-	16	-	TRBV4-1	TRBJ1-1	TGCGCCAGCAGCCAAGATGAGGCAGCCTTGAACACTGAAGCTTTCTTT	CASSQDEAALNTEAFF
-	13	once	TRBV6-5	TRBJ2-1	TGTGCCAGCAGTTACTCGCCAGTCAGTGAGCAGTTCTTC	CASSYSPVSEQFF
-	13	once	TRBV6-5	TRBJ1-1	TGTGCCAGCATCAACAAGGGGGACACTGAAGCTTTCTTT	CASINKGDTEAFF
-	12	once	TRBV9	TRBJ2-3	TGTGCCAGCAGCCCCTTCGGGGATACGCAGTATTTT	CASSPFGDTQYF
-	17	-	TRBV6-1	TRBJ1-6	TGTGCCAGCAGTGACATTTTCGGAGATACCTATAATTCACCCCTCCACTTT	CASSDIFGDTYNSPLHF